Following are 6 T cell receptor beta chains from one sample sequenced in a study of blood T cells in healthy people across ages (dated by TCRdb to between 2015 and 2016). The library was obtained by 5' RACE. TCRdb names Illumina HiSeq 2500 as the instrument used. A second roughly 6 to 11 cycle PCR used a sample-barcoded 5' primer and a J-beta primer mix. TCRdb reanalyzed the raw reads on its own, using fastp at Q25 for trimming and MiXCR for clone calling, and kept in-frame beta chains. Every CDR3 protein is listed once, alongside the most common genes and DNA of its rows. The sample records about 720,000 distinct CDR3 sequences, 22% of which are singletons. The ten most abundant clones make up 22% of the sample. The sequencing sample was made of blood. All receptors come from a man in his 70s in good health.

This rearrangement joins TRBV5-1 to TRBJ2-1; D not resolved. Per germline, CDR1 SGHRS and CDR2 YFSETQ. The ends were cut back, 4 bases at V and 0 bases at J, with 14 bases in the middle. The CDR3 extends over 16 amino acids. The DNA for the CDR3 is TGCGCCAGCAGCCACGAACCAATAGCCTCCTACAATGAGCAGTTCTTC. It is translated as CASSHEPIASYNEQFF.

This clonotype was detected only a few times. The chain joins TRBV20-1 to TRBJ1-4, with TRBD1 matching 7 bases. V trimming: 6 bases; J trimming: 0 bases; junction bases outside the gene matches: 10. CDR3 size: 16 residues. Germline V gene sequence: CDR1 DFQATT, CDR2 SNEGSKA (reference sequence). The CDR3 DNA follows: TGCAGTGCAGCCGGGACAGAGAGTGCAACTAATGAAAAACTGTTTTTT. Protein: CSAAGTESATNEKLFF.

The chain carries TRBV3-1 and TRBJ1-2, with D unclear. Germline CDR1 and CDR2: LGHDT and YNNKEL (reference sequence). V lost 4 bases and J lost 1, with 13 bases in between. This CDR3 is built from 15 residues. The CDR3 spells CASSPQAGNNYGYTF. The CDR3 DNA follows: TGTGCCAGCAGCCCCCAAGCAGGAAATAACTATGGCTACACCTTC.

Many counts were recorded for this clonotype. V usage is TRBV7-9 and J usage is TRBJ2-1; unclear D gene. The V and J ends lost 5 bases and 1 base respectively, with 12 bases between them. Germline CDR1 reads SEHNR; CDR2 reads FQNEAQ (reference sequence). The CDR3 has 15 amino acids. The CDR3 nucleotides are TGTGCCAGCAGCCTCGGCGATGGGTCCTACAATGAGCAGTTCTTC. The encoded protein is CASSLGDGSYNEQFF.

The chain employs TRBV5-1 and TRBJ2-7; D may be TRBD2 (5 bases). CDR1 SGHRS and CDR2 YFSETQ come from the germline V gene. CDR3 size: 14 residues. Trimming pared 2 bases from V and 2 bases from J, leaving 11 bases between. DNA for the CDR3: TGCGCCAGCAGCTTTTCCAGCGGTACCTACGAGCAGTACTTC. Its protein is CASSFSSGTYEQYF.

The J gene is TRBJ2-7, the V gene TRBV3-1; maybe TRBD2 (7 bases). CDR1 and CDR2 (germline): LGHDT, YNNKEL (reference sequence). The CDR3 covers 15 residues. The ends were cut back, 6 bases at V and 7 bases at J, with 22 bases in the middle. The CDR3 nucleotides are TGTGCCAGCAGGTCTGTGGGGGGGGCCCAAGGGGAGCAGTACTTC. This encodes CASRSVGGAQGEQYF.